The clone carrying this T cell receptor (beta chain) appeared a few times. This sample was taken from a study of blood T cell repertoires in COVID-19. About the research overall: Sources were T cells, B-cell-depleted T cells, or PBMCs; the material itself was cDNA or gDNA.

Trimming removed 5 bases from V and 5 bases from J; junction bases left unmatched: 5. The CDR3 length is 13 residues. From germline, CDR1 is PRHDT and CDR2 FYEKMQ (reference sequence). In the authors' methods: Amplifying reference gene primers gave estimates of nucleated cell counts. Clones were read by immunoSEQ multiplex PCR, and TCRdb kept only the in-frame ones, dropping some. That table is the source of V, J and clone size, and D and trimming were worked out from the DNA. Of over 250,000 clones listed, approximately 89% were seen once; the top ten hold roughly 2.3%. The Seattle patients, enrolled during active infection, were followed longitudinally.

The receptor's source is a woman in her thirties with COVID-19, enrolled during active disease. This chain connects TRBV13 to TRBJ2-5; 7 bases agree with TRBD1. Sequenced input: peripheral blood. The CDR3 nucleotides are TGTGCCAGCAGCCTAATCAGGGGGGAGACCCAGTACTTC. Protein product: CASSLIRGETQYF.